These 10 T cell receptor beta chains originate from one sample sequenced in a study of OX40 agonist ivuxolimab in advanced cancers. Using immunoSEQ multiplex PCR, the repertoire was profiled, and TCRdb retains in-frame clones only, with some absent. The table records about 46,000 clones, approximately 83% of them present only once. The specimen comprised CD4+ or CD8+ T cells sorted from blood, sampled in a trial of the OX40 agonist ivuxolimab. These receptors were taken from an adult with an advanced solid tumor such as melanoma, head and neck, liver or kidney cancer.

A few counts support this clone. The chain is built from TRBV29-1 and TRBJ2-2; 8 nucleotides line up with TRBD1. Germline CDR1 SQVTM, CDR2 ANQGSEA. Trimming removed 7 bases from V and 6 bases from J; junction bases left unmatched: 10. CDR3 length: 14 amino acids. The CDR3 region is CSAHPGQAPGELFF. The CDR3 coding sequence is TGCAGCGCCCACCCGGGACAGGCCCCCGGGGAGCTGTTTTTT.

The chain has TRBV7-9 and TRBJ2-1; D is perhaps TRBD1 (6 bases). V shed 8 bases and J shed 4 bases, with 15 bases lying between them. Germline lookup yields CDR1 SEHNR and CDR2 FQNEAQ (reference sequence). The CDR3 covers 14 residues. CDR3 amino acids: CASPRGTLYNEQFF. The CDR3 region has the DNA TGTGCCAGCCCTAGGGGGACCTTATACAATGAGCAGTTCTTC.

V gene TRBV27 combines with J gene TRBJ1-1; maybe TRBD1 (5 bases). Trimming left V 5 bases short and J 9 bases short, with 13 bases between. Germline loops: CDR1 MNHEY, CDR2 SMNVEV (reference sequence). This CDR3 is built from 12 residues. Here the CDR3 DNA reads TGTGCCAGCAGTCTTCAGGGAAGTCAAGCTTTCTTT. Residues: CASSLQGSQAFF.

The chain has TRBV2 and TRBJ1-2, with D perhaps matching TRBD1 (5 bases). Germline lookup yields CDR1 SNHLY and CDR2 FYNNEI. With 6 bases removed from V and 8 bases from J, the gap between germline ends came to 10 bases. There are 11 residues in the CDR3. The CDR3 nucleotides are TGTGCCAGCAGCCCGGGACGCGGCTACACCTTC. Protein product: CASSPGRGYTF.

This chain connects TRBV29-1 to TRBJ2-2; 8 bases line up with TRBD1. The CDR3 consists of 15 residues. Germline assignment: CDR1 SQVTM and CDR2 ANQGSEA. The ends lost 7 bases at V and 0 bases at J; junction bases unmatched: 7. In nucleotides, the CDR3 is TGCAGCGCTGCCGTGACAGGGGCGAACACCGGGGAGCTGTTTTTT. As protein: CSAAVTGANTGELFF.

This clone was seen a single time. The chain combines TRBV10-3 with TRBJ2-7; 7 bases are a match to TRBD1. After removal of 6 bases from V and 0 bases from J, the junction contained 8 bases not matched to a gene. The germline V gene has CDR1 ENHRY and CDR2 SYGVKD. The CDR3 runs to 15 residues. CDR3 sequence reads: CAISQTGYGSYEQYF. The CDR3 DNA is TGTGCCATCAGCCAGACAGGGTATGGCTCCTACGAGCAGTACTTC.

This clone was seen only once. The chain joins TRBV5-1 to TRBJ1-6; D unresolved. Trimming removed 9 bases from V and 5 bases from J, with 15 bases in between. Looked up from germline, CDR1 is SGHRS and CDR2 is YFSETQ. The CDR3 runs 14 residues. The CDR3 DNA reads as TGCGCCACGCGGGCCGTTGCCAATAATTCACCCCTCCACTTT. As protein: CATRAVANNSPLHF.

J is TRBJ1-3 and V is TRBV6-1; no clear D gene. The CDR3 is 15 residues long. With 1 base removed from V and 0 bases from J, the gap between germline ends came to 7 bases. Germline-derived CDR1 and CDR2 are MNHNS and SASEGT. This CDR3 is CASSEGITSGNTIYF. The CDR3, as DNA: TGTGCCAGCAGTGAAGGGATAACCTCTGGAAACACCATATATTTT.

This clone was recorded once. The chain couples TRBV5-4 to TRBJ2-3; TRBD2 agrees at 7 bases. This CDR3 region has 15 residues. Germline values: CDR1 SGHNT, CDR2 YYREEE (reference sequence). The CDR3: CATLNRGGPTDTQYF. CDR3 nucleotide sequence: TGTGCTACCCTAAACCGCGGGGGACCCACAGATACGCAGTATTTT.

CDR3 coding DNA: TGCGCCAGCAGTTTTACAGGGGGCGCCGAGACCCAGTACTTC. This encodes CASSFTGGAETQYF. This rearrangement joins TRBV5-1 to TRBJ2-5, with TRBD1 matching 9 bases. Germline CDR1 and CDR2: SGHRS and YFSETQ. J lost 5 bases, V lost 5 bases, and 7 bases had no gene match. This CDR3 has 14 amino acids.